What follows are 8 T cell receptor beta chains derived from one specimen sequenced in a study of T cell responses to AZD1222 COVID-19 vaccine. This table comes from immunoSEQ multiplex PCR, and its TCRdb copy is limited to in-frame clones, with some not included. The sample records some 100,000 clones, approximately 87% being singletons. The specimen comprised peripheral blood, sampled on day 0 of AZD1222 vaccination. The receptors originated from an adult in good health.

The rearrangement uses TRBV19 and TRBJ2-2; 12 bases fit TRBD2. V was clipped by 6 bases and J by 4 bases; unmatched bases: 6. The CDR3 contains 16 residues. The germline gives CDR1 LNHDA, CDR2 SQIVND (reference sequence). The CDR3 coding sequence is TGTGCCAGTAGGCCTCTGGGACTAGCGGGCACCGGGGAGCTGTTTTTT. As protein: CASRPLGLAGTGELFF.

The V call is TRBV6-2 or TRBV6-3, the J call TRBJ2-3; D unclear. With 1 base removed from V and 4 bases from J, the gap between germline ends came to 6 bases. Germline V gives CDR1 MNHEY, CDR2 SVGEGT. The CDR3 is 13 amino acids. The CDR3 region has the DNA TGTGCCAGCAGTTACTATCCTCCAGATACGCAGTATTTT. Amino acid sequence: CASSYYPPDTQYF.

The CDR3 here is CASSLYRGQGNYGYTF. The CDR3 DNA reads TGTGCCAGCAGCCTATACCGAGGACAGGGAAACTATGGCTACACCTTC. The chain carries TRBV6-2 or TRBV6-3 and TRBJ1-2, with 8 bases that match TRBD1. Germline lookup yields CDR1 MNHEY and CDR2 SVGEGT. V lost 6 bases and J lost 2; bases outside the gene matches: 11. The CDR3 extends over 16 amino acids.

In DNA, the CDR3 is TGTGCCAGCTCACCACCGTTGGGCACAGATACGCAGTATTTT. It codes for CASSPPLGTDTQYF. This chain uses TRBV18 with TRBJ2-3; D uncertain. Per the germline V gene, CDR1 is KGHSH and CDR2 is LQKENI. CDR3 size: 14 residues. Trimming left V 0 bases short and J 1 base short, with 5 bases between.

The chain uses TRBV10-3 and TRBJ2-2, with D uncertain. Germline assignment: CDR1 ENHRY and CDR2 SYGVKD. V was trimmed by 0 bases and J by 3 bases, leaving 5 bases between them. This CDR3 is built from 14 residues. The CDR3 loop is CAISESPDTGELFF. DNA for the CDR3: TGTGCCATCAGTGAGTCCCCAGACACCGGGGAGCTGTTTTTT.

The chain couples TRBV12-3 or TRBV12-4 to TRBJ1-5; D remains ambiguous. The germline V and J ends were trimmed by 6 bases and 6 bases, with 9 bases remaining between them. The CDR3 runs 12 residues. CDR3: CASSDLGQPQHF. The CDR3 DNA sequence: TGTGCCAGCAGCGATCTGGGTCAGCCCCAGCATTTT.

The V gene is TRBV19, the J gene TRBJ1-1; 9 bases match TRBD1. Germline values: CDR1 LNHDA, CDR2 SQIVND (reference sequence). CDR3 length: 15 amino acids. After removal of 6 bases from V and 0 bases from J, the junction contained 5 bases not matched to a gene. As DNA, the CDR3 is TGTGCCAGTAGCCGACAGGGGGTCATGAACACTGAAGCTTTCTTT. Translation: CASSRQGVMNTEAFF.

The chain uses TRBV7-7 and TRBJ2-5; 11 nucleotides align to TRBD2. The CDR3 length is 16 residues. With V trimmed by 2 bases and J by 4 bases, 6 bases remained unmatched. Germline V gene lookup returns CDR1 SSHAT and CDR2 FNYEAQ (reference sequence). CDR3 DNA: TGTGCCAGCAGCTTACTCCTAGCGGGGGGTGGAGAGACCCAGTACTTC. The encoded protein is CASSLLLAGGGETQYF.